The 24 T cell receptor beta chains in this list originate from one sample, sequenced in a study of blood T cell repertoires in COVID-19. Measured with immunoSEQ multiplex PCR; TCRdb has only the in-frame clones, and not every one. Here the sample spans some 400,000 clones, roughly 86% being singletons. Sequencing input: peripheral blood. The source of these receptors is a human donor in a cohort sampled during active COVID-19.

The rearrangement joins TRBV5-6 to TRBJ2-7, with D maybe TRBD1 (6 bases). Germline V gene sequence: CDR1 SGHDT, CDR2 YYEEEE. This CDR3 contains 15 residues. V lost 4 bases and J lost 1, with 15 bases in between. In DNA, the CDR3 is TGTGCCAGCAGCCCACAGGGTTTGGGGTCCTACGAGCAGTACTTC. Residues: CASSPQGLGSYEQYF.

V usage is TRBV10-3 and J usage is TRBJ2-7; D might be TRBD2 (6 bases). The CDR3 has 13 residues. The V and J ends lost 11 bases and 4 bases respectively, with 18 bases between them. Per the germline V gene, CDR1 is ENHRY and CDR2 is SYGVKD. CDR3 nucleotide sequence: TGTGCCGTCTGGGACCAAGGGACTTACGAGCAGTACTTC. Translation: CAVWDQGTYEQYF.

The rearrangement uses TRBV21-1 and TRBJ2-2; the D call in the table, TRBD2, was not verified against the DNA. TRBV21-1 is marked as a pseudogene. This CDR3 spans 20 amino acids. The CDR3 region is CASSKESRTSGIVNTGELFF. DNA of the CDR3: TGTGCCAGCAGCAAAGAATCCCGGACTAGCGGGATAGTAAACACCGGGGAGCTGTTTTTT.

This sequence joins TRBV7-3 and TRBJ2-3, with TRBD2 matching over 7 bases. The trim removed 5 bases at V and 6 bases at J, leaving 8 bases unmatched. Germline V gene lookup returns CDR1 SGHTA and CDR2 FQGTGA. The CDR3 has 14 amino acids. CDR3 region: CASSPGLGGDTQYF. The CDR3 bases are TGTGCCAGCAGCCCCGGTCTCGGGGGGGATACGCAGTATTTT.

CDR3 sequence reads: CASSFGGQVTQYF. In DNA form, the CDR3 reads TGTGCCAGCAGTTTCGGCGGACAGGTGACCCAGTACTTC. The chain employs TRBV28 and TRBJ2-5, with 7 bases that match TRBD1. The CDR3 runs 13 residues. Germline V CDR1 and CDR2: MDHEN, SYDVKM. V trimming: 3 bases; J trimming: 7 bases; junction bases outside the gene matches: 5. The full variable domain, in which reference TRBV28 and TRBJ2-5 provide the parts outside the CDR3, is DVKVTQSSRYLVKRTGEKVFLECVQDMDHENMFWYRQDPGLGLRLIYFSYDVKMKEKGDIPEGYSVSREKKERFSLILESASTNQTSMYLCASSFGGQVTQYFGPGTRLLVL.

The rearrangement links TRBV19 to TRBJ2-3, with 14 bases lining up with TRBD2. The length of the CDR3 is 17 residues. The V gene end was trimmed by 4 bases and the J gene end by 2 bases; junction bases not matched to a gene: 5. Germline CDR1 and CDR2: LNHDA and SQIVND (reference sequence). CDR3 nucleotide sequence: TGTGCCAGTAGTACTTCGGGACTAGCGGGGGTCACAGATACGCAGTATTTT. This encodes CASSTSGLAGVTDTQYF. Filled out from reference TRBV19 and TRBJ2-3, the complete variable domain reads DGGITQSPKYLFRKEGQNVTLSCEQNLNHDAMYWYRQDPGQGLRLIYYSQIVNDFQKGDIAEGYSVSREKKESFPLTVTSAQKNPTAFYLCASSTSGLAGVTDTQYFGPGTRLTVL.

The chain has TRBV5-1 and TRBJ2-5; the D gene is possibly TRBD1 (6 bases). The CDR3 is 16 amino acids. Germline V gives CDR1 SGHRS, CDR2 YFSETQ. Trimming removed 1 base at V and 4 bases at J, with 17 bases between. The chain's CDR3 is CASSLHQGSRGETQYF. DNA of the CDR3: TGCGCCAGCAGCTTGCATCAGGGGTCCAGAGGAGAGACCCAGTACTTC.

The chain links TRBV6-2 or TRBV6-3 to TRBJ2-2; a weak D match, TRBD1 (6 bases). This CDR3 spans 15 amino acids. V was cut by 0 bases and J by 6 bases, with 11 bases left in between. The germline CDR1 and CDR2 sequences are MNHEY and SVGEGT. The CDR3 loop reads CASSYSLSGAGELFF. DNA of the CDR3: TGTGCCAGCAGTTACTCTTTGTCAGGGGCCGGGGAGCTGTTTTTT.

The rearrangement joins TRBV23-1 to TRBJ1-2; D gene ambiguous. TRBV23-1 is an ORF for which the function is uncertain. Trimming took 0 bases from V and 8 from J, leaving 22 bases between them. The CDR3 runs to 17 residues. CDR3 nucleotide sequence: TGCGCCAGCAGTCAATCGCCCCCTCGGGGTGGACCCCTGGGCTACACCTTC. Its translation: CASSQSPPRGGPLGYTF.

The rearrangement links TRBV5-1 to TRBJ2-4; D is undetermined. Germline V gives CDR1 SGHRS, CDR2 YFSETQ. The length of the CDR3 is 15 residues. Trimming removed 0 bases from V and 0 bases from J, with 7 bases in between. CDR3 amino acids: CASSLGQVAKNIQYF. CDR3 DNA sequence: TGCGCCAGCAGCTTGGGCCAGGTAGCCAAAAACATTCAGTACTTC.

This clone appeared once. The chain has TRBV15 and TRBJ1-3; unclear D gene. Trimming stripped 3 bases from V and 0 bases from J, with 12 bases between. The germline CDR1 and CDR2 sequences are LNHNV and YYDKDF (reference sequence). CDR3 length: 16 amino acids. The CDR3 nucleotides read TGTGCCACCAGCAGGTCCTTCCTAAACTCTGGAAACACCATATATTTT. Translated: CATSRSFLNSGNTIYF.

The chain employs TRBV2 and TRBJ1-1; TRBD1 aligns across 8 bases. The trim removed 4 bases at V and 1 base at J, leaving 8 bases unmatched. The length of the CDR3 is 16 residues. Germline V gene sequence: CDR1 SNHLY, CDR2 FYNNEI. The DNA for the CDR3 is TGTGCCAGCAGTGCCGACTCCGGACAGGGGAACACTGAAGCTTTCTTT. This gives the protein CASSADSGQGNTEAFF.

This chain uses TRBV27 with TRBJ2-2; 8 bases align to TRBD1. Germline loops: CDR1 MNHEY, CDR2 SMNVEV (reference sequence). Unmatched junction bases numbered 7, after V lost 6 bases and J lost 4 bases. The CDR3 spans 15 residues. CDR3 in DNA: TGTGCCAGCAGACACGGACAGGGTACCACCGGGGAGCTGTTTTTT. Translation: CASRHGQGTTGELFF.

The genes are TRBV27 and TRBJ2-7, with 8 bases fitting TRBD2. V gave up 6 bases and J gave up 7 bases; unmatched junction bases: 14. The CDR3 covers 15 residues. Germline-derived CDR1 and CDR2 are MNHEY and SMNVEV (reference sequence). The CDR3 DNA follows: TGTGCCAGCAGCCAACTAGGGACTAGGTTTTGGGAGCAGTACTTC. Protein: CASSQLGTRFWEQYF.

This clone was picked up one time. The chain couples TRBV10-3 to TRBJ1-2; D gene ambiguous. Trimming removed 0 bases at V and 2 bases at J, with 13 bases between. The CDR3 has 16 amino acids. The germline CDR1 and CDR2 sequences are ENHRY and SYGVKD. CDR3: CAISESYGEANYGYTF. The CDR3 DNA is TGTGCCATCAGTGAGTCGTATGGGGAGGCAAACTATGGCTACACCTTC.

The genes are TRBV5-1 and TRBJ1-1; D might be TRBD1 (6 bases). The CDR3 runs to 14 residues. The V end was cut by 1 base, the J end by 0 bases, with 7 bases between. The germline V gene has CDR1 SGHRS and CDR2 YFSETQ. DNA for the CDR3: TGCGCCAGCAGCTTGTCAGGGGTGAACACTGAAGCTTTCTTT. Amino acid sequence: CASSLSGVNTEAFF.

The chain recombines TRBV11-2 with TRBJ2-7, with D possibly matching TRBD2 (5 bases). The length of the CDR3 is 16 residues. Germline V lookup: CDR1 SGHAT, CDR2 FQNNGV. V gave up 1 base and J gave up 2 bases, with 15 bases separating them. CDR3 residues: CASSLVGGGRAYEQYF. In DNA, the CDR3 is TGTGCCAGCAGCTTAGTTGGTGGAGGAAGGGCCTACGAGCAGTACTTC. Using reference TRBV11-2 and TRBJ2-7 for the parts outside the CDR3, the full variable domain is EAGVAQSPRYKIIEKRQSVAFWCNPISGHATLYWYQQILGQGPKLLIQFQNNGVVDDSQLPKDRFSAERLKGVDSTLKIQPAKLEDSAVYLCASSLVGGGRAYEQYFGPGTRLTVT.

This clone was observed once. The chain links TRBV28 to TRBJ1-3; no clear D. The CDR3 loop spans 15 amino acids. The germline gives CDR1 MDHEN, CDR2 SYDVKM. The V end was cut by 4 bases, the J end by 2 bases, with 12 bases between. CDR3 amino acids: CASSSLLGAGNTIYF. Here the CDR3 DNA reads TGTGCCAGCAGTTCGCTGCTGGGAGCTGGAAACACCATATATTTT.

This clone was detected once. The chain's CDR3 is CASSLEGAEQFF. CDR3 bases: TGTGCCAGCAGCTTGGAGGGGGCCGAGCAGTTCTTC. This sequence joins TRBV5-5 and TRBJ2-1; 7 bases map to TRBD1. The CDR3 has 12 amino acids. Germline V CDR1 and CDR2: SGHKS, YYEKEE (reference sequence). The ends lost 0 bases at V and 10 bases at J; junction bases unmatched: 1.

The V call is TRBV6-6, the J call TRBJ2-2; no definite D call. Between the trimmed V and J ends, which lost 0 bases and 0 bases, there was a span of 8 bases. The CDR3 consists of 16 residues. Germline loops: CDR1 MNHNY, CDR2 SVGAGI (reference sequence). CDR3: CASSYSPLANTGELFF. The CDR3 DNA sequence: TGTGCCAGCAGTTACTCCCCCTTAGCGAACACCGGGGAGCTGTTTTTT.

In this sample, this clone turned up once. This rearrangement joins TRBV20-1 to TRBJ2-3, with no clear D. The V gene lost 3 bases and the J gene lost 0 bases, with 13 bases spanning the gap. The length of the CDR3 is 15 residues. Germline CDR1 reads DFQATT; CDR2 reads SNEGSKA (reference sequence). The CDR3 DNA is TGCAGTGCTAGTTACCCACAGACCAGCACAGATACGCAGTATTTT. Its protein is CSASYPQTSTDTQYF.

This chain uses TRBV9 with TRBJ2-7; the D is unclear. From germline, CDR1 is SGDLS and CDR2 YYNGEE. With 3 bases removed from V and 2 bases from J, the gap between germline ends came to 18 bases. This CDR3 is 16 amino acids long. The CDR3 spells CASSARPSTEAYEQYF. The DNA for the CDR3 is TGTGCCAGCAGCGCCCGACCATCCACAGAAGCCTACGAGCAGTACTTC.

This clone occurred a few times. The rearrangement links TRBV28 to TRBJ1-2; the match to TRBD1 covers 8 bases. The CDR3 extends over 14 amino acids. The V and J ends lost 8 bases and 5 bases, in that order; junction bases with no gene match: 10. Looked up from germline, CDR1 is MDHEN and CDR2 is SYDVKM. This CDR3 reads CASGRQGTLYGYTF. The CDR3, as DNA: TGTGCCAGCGGAAGACAGGGGACGTTGTATGGCTACACCTTC.

The V gene is TRBV7-6, the J gene TRBJ2-7, with 7 positions matching TRBD2. This CDR3 comprises 14 residues. Germline V gene lookup returns CDR1 SGHVS and CDR2 FNYEAQ. V trimming: 2 bases; J trimming: 12 bases; junction bases outside the gene matches: 13. CDR3 DNA sequence: TGTGCCAGCAGCTTAAATCCGGGCGGCGGGAGCCTGTACTTC. It translates to CASSLNPGGGSLYF.